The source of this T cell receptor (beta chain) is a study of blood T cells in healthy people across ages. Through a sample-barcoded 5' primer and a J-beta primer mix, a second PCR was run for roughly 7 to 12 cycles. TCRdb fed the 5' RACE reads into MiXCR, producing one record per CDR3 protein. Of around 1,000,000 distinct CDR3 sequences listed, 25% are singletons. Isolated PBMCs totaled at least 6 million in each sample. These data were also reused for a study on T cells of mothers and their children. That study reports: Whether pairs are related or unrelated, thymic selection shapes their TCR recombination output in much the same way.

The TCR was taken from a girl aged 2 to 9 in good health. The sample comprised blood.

This CDR3 is CASSQTGGGPTWNIQYF. The CDR3 DNA follows: TGCGCCAGCAGCCAGACTGGGGGAGGCCCCACGTGGAACATTCAGTACTTC. This sequence joins TRBV5-1 and TRBJ2-4, with a weak D call TRBD2 (6 bases). The CDR3 length is 17 residues. Germline V lookup: CDR1 SGHRS, CDR2 YFSETQ. V lost 4 bases, J lost 7 bases, and 24 bases lay in between.